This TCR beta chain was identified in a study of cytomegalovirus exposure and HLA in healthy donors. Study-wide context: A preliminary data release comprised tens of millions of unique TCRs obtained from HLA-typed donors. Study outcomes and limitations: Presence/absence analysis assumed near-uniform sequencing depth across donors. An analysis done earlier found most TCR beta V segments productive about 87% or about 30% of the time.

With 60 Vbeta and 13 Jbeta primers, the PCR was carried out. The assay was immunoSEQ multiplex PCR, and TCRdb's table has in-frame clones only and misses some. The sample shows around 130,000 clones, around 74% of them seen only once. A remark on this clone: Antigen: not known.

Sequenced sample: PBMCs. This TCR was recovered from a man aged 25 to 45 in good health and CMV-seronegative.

The CDR3 protein is CAWSGSGDQPQHF. CDR3 coding DNA: TGTGCCTGGAGTGGGTCAGGGGATCAGCCCCAGCATTTT. The chain uses TRBV30 and TRBJ1-5; tentatively, D is TRBD1 (6 bases). The V end lost 1 base, the J end lost 5 bases, and 9 bases lay between the germline ends. The CDR3 runs 13 residues. The germline V gene has CDR1 GTSNPN and CDR2 SVGIG (reference sequence). The full variable domain, rest sourced from reference TRBV30 and TRBJ1-5, is SQTIHQWPATLVQPVGSPLSLECTVEGTSNPNLYWYRQAAGRGLQLLFYSVGIGQISSEVPQNLSASRPQDRQFILSSKKLLLSDSGFYLCAWSGSGDQPQHFGDGTRLSIL.